This T cell receptor (beta chain) came from a study of blood T cells in healthy people across ages. Study-wide findings and caveats: Using unsorted PBMCs precluded a conclusive naive versus antigen-experienced comparison. Correlation between TCR beta diversity and naive T cell percentage was strong.

Next came a second PCR, run for roughly 6 to 11 cycles, which used a sample-barcoded 5' primer along with a J-beta primer mix. Via MiXCR, TCRdb re-called the 5' RACE reads, giving one row per CDR3 protein. The sample lists more than 450,000 distinct CDR3 sequences, roughly a quarter occurring once. The germline gives CDR1 SGHTA, CDR2 FQGNSA. V lost 6 bases, J lost 6 bases, and 15 bases lay in between. CDR3 size: 13 residues. On this clonotype itself: As yet, its antigen is unknown.

These data also featured in a second study, about T cells of mothers and their children.

Sequencing was done on a sample of blood. This chain connects TRBV7-2 to TRBJ2-7; D unresolved. This sequence originates from a boy younger than 10 in good health. The CDR3 DNA sequence: TGTGCCAGCAGGTCCCCTGGCGCGTTCGAGCAGTACTTC. Protein: CASRSPGAFEQYF.